This T cell receptor beta chain appears in the sequencing data of a study of shared clonotypes between healthy human individuals. Germline V gene lookup returns CDR1 KGHSH and CDR2 LQKENI. The length of the CDR3 is 14 residues. V was cut by 6 bases and J by 0 bases, with 8 bases left in between. Assay: immunoSEQ multiplex PCR; the TCRdb copy retains only in-frame clones and omits some. The sample has roughly 1,100,000 clones, around 74% seen once; the top ten hold approximately 1.5%. To note about this clone: This specimen includes other DNA sequences encoding the same CDR3.

The chain combines TRBV18 with TRBJ1-4, with a weak D call TRBD1 (5 bases). What was sequenced was memory CD4+ T cells sorted from blood. The subset was: CD45RA-negative fraction. The sequence was collected from a man between 18 and 35 years old in good health. This CDR3 is CASSPGATNEKLFF. CDR3 bases: TGTGCCAGCTCGCCGGGGGCAACTAATGAAAAACTGTTTTTT.